This T cell receptor (beta chain) was sequenced for a study of cytomegalovirus exposure and HLA in healthy donors. Some clones are missing from TCRdb's copy, which holds only in-frame ones; the method was immunoSEQ multiplex PCR. Of 190,000 or so clones in the sample, about 86% were seen once. Looked up from germline, CDR1 is MNHEY and CDR2 is SVGAGI. Trimming left V 6 bases short and J 6 bases short, with 12 bases between. The CDR3 runs to 12 residues. The material sequenced was PBMCs. The V gene is TRBV6-5, the J gene TRBJ2-7, with D perhaps TRBD2 (5 bases). The clonotype comes from a woman between 18 and 29 years old in good health and CMV-seropositive. The CDR3 DNA follows: TGTGCCAGCAGCCCGGACTCGGTCGAGCAGTACTTC. Residues: CASSPDSVEQYF.